The clone carrying this T cell receptor beta chain was counted ten times or more. Its cognate antigen is unknown. Trimming took 2 bases from V and 8 from J, leaving 16 bases between them. This CDR3 has 16 amino acids. Germline V gene lookup returns CDR1 SGHTA and CDR2 FQGNSA. This record belongs to a study of T cell repertoires in cytomegalovirus infection. Study details: Shared public TCR beta signatures pointed to both CMV infection and a matching HLA type.

Findings and limits, study-wide: Cumulative frequency of public TCR beta families picked out carriers of CMV plus the relevant HLA. Across the ex vivo response, the dominant clonotypes were HLA-C-restricted CMV-specific TCR beta clonotypes.

TCRdb re-called the reads through MiXCR, storing one row per CDR3 protein. In the table there are roughly 760,000 distinct CDR3 sequences, roughly 35% of which are singletons. The specimen was PBMCs. V and J are TRBV7-2 and TRBJ1-6; possible D gene TRBD1, 5 bases. The receptor was isolated from a human donor in good health (CMV status not recorded). Some clones in this sample may be carry-over from other donors' samples. The CDR3 DNA reads TGTGCCAGCAGCTTAAGCCGGGGGGGATCTTATTCACCCCTCCACTTT. The encoded protein is CASSLSRGGSYSPLHF.